The clone carrying this T cell receptor beta chain was found a few times. Its antigen is not known. Sequencing targeted expressed TCRB transcripts, as all isolated RNA had been reverse transcribed. Libraries were prepared by immunoSEQ multiplex PCR; TCRdb keeps only in-frame clonotypes and omits some of them. The repertoire holds 330,000 or so clones, with about 20% as singletons. This specimen belongs to a study of beta chain features in type 1 diabetes. Study-wide context: In age, gender and cell yields, patients were similar to healthy donors. All samples combined gave roughly 100,000,000 sorted cells for examination.

Markers CD45RO/CCR7/CD25/CD127/CD95/CD27 served to sort CD4+ naive, central memory, regulatory and stem cell-like memory cells. CDR3 size: 14 residues. Trimming cost V 5 bases and J 1 base, with 11 bases left between them. CDR1 SGHTA and CDR2 FQGTGA come from the germline V gene. General study findings and limits: Whether HLA type influences TCRB rearrangement remained unresolved here.

Source material: naive CD4+ T cells from blood. The chain employs TRBV7-3 and TRBJ1-2; maybe TRBD1 (6 bases). The receptor was isolated from a woman between 18 and 29 years old in good health. CDR3 DNA sequence: TGTGCCAGCAGCGTTACAGGGAATAACTATGGCTACACCTTC. Translation: CASSVTGNNYGYTF.